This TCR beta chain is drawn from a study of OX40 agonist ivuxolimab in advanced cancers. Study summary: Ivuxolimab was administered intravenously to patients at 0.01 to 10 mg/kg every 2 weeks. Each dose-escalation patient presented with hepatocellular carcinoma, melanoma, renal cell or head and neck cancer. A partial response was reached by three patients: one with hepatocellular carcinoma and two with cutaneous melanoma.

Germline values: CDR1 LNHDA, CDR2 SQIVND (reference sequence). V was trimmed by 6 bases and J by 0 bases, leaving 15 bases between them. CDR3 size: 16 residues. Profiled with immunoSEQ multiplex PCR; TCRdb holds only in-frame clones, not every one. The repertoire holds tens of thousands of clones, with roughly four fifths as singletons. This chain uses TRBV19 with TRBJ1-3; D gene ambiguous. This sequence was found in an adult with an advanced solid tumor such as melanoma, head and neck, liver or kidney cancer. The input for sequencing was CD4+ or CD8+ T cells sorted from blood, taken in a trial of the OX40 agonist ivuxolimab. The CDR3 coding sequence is TGTGCCAGTAGCCTTCACGGCTCCTTCTCTGGAAACACCATATATTTT. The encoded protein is CASSLHGSFSGNTIYF. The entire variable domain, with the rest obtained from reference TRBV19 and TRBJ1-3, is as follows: DGGITQSPKYLFRKEGQNVTLSCEQNLNHDAMYWYRQDPGQGLRLIYYSQIVNDFQKGDIAEGYSVSREKKESFPLTVTSAQKNPTAFYLCASSLHGSFSGNTIYFGEGSWLTVV.